This TCR beta chain came from a study of PD-L1 blockade in urothelial cancer. About the research overall: Patients initiated atezolizumab around 2014 at 1,200 mg intravenously every 3 weeks. About 85% of the roughly 30 patients comprised males who had bladder-origin urothelial cancer. Study-wide points: Blood clones associated with the tumor expanded more at 3 weeks in durable-benefit patients. Below-median pretreatment blood TCR clonality was a predictor of better survival.

The V end lost 1 base, the J end lost 5 bases, and 11 bases lay between the germline ends. The length of the CDR3 is 14 residues. Germline V gene sequence: CDR1 KGHSH, CDR2 LQKENI. Clones were sequenced by immunoSEQ multiplex PCR, and TCRdb holds only the in-frame ones, with some missing. Altogether tens of thousands of clones are present, 70% to 90% being singletons, with the ten largest covering 13% to 15%. Worth noting for this clone: The antigen remains undetermined.

Sample time point: pretreatment peripheral blood. The receptor comes from a man older than 75 with urothelial cancer. This specimen was PBMCs, taken around atezolizumab (anti-PD-L1) treatment. The rearrangement links TRBV18 to TRBJ2-5, with a weak D call TRBD2 (6 bases). The CDR3 region has the DNA TGTGCCAGCTCACCACGGGGGAGCGGGGAGACCCAGTACTTC. Translation gives CASSPRGSGETQYF.